These 7 T cell receptor beta chains originate from one sample sequenced in a study of post-analysis software for immune sequencing data. Study-wide points: Among 4 or 5 TRBV segments more frequent in patients than controls were TRBV5-6, TRBV5-1 and TRBV20-1.

No cognate antigen is known for these TCRs. Unique molecular identifiers were present in the TCR beta cDNA libraries. TCRdb reanalysed the PCR reads using MiXCR and keeps one entry per CDR3 protein. The data contain 800,000 to 950,000 distinct CDR3 sequences, roughly 58% of them singletons. The sequenced material came from blood. These receptors all come from a girl between 10 and 17 years old with multiple sclerosis.

This clonotype has a single count. This chain connects TRBV5-1 to TRBJ2-5, with a weak D call TRBD2 (6 bases). The tail of the sequence fits TRBJ2-7 better, so the J call may be wrong. The CDR3 consists of 13 residues. Per germline, CDR1 SGHRS and CDR2 YFSETQ. The CDR3: CASRIGGLSEQYF. The CDR3 region has the DNA TGCGCCAGCAGAATCGGGGGTCTCAGCGAGCAGTACTTC.

This clonotype was detected a few times. V and J are TRBV11-2 and TRBJ2-3; D is unclear. This CDR3 has 13 residues. Germline loops: CDR1 SGHAT, CDR2 FQNNGV. Trimming took 2 bases from V and 2 from J, leaving 5 bases between them. CDR3 region: CASSLQFTDTQYF. The CDR3 DNA is TGTGCCAGCAGCTTACAGTTCACAGATACGCAGTATTTT.

V is TRBV21-1 and J is TRBJ2-1. TRBV21-1 is a pseudogene segment. CDR3 length: 14 amino acids. The CDR3 DNA reads TGTGCCAGCAGCAAAGCGCTGTGGCGTAATGAGCAGTTCTTC. Protein sequence: CASSKALWRNEQFF.

The rearrangement joins TRBV12-3 or TRBV12-4 to TRBJ1-5; 9 positions agree with TRBD1. CDR3 size: 14 residues. V shed 7 bases, J shed 5 bases, and the junction held 6 bases outside the gene matches. The CDR3 loop is CASTVTGGHQPQHF. CDR3 bases: TGTGCCAGCACCGTGACAGGGGGGCATCAGCCCCAGCATTTT.

The chain has TRBV5-1 and TRBJ2-5; tentatively, D is TRBD2 (5 bases). Looked up from germline, CDR1 is SGHRS and CDR2 is YFSETQ. The CDR3 runs to 15 residues. Trimming removed 0 bases from V and 4 bases from J, with 13 bases in between. In nucleotides, the CDR3 is TGCGCCAGCAGCTTGGTTCGCGGGTCGGGAGAGACCCAGTACTTC. This translates into CASSLVRGSGETQYF.

This clonotype occurred a few times. The chain has TRBV3-1 and TRBJ1-2; TRBD1 matches 9 bases. The CDR3 covers 14 residues. V was pared by 4 bases and J by 5 bases, with 5 bases of the junction left unmatched. Germline V gives CDR1 LGHDT, CDR2 YNNKEL (reference sequence). CDR3 nucleotides: TGTGCCAGCAGCCCAGCGACAGGGGGATATGGCTACACCTTC. This gives the protein CASSPATGGYGYTF.

The chain recombines TRBV15 with TRBJ2-7; D is possibly TRBD2 (6 bases). Germline V gene lookup returns CDR1 LNHNV and CDR2 YYDKDF (reference sequence). Trimming shortened V by 5 bases and J by 3 bases, and 14 bases separated the two germline ends. The CDR3 spans 14 residues. The CDR3 reads CATSPAGPRYEQYF. The CDR3, as DNA: TGTGCCACCAGCCCCGCGGGGCCACGCTACGAGCAGTACTTC.